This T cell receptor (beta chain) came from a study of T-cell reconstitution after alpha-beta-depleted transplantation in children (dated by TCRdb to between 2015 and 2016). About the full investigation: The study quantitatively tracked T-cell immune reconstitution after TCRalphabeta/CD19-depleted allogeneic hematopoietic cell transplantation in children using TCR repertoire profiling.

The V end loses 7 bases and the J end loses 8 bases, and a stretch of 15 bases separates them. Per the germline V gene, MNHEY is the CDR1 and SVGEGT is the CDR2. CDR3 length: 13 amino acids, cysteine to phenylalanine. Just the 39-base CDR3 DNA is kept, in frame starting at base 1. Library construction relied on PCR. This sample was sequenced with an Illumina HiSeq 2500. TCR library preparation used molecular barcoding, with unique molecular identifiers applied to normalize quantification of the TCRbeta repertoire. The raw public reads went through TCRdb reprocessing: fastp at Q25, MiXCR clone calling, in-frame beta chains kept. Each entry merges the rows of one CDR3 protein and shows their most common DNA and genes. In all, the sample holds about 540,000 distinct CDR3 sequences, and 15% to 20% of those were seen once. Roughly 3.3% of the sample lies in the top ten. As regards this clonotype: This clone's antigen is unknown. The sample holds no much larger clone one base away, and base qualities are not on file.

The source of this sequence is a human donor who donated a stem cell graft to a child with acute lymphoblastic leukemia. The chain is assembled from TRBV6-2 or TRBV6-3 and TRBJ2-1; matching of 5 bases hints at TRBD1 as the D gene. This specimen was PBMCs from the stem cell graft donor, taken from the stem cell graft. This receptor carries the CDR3 CASISRSGHEQFF. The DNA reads TGTGCCAGCATCTCTCGATCAGGGCATGAGCAGTTCTTC.